This T cell receptor (beta chain) came from a study of blood T cell repertoires in COVID-19. Profiled with immunoSEQ multiplex PCR; TCRdb holds only in-frame clones, not every one. The sample has approximately 250,000 clones; 84% are singletons. The CDR3 totals 15 residues. Germline CDR1 reads SEHNR; CDR2 reads FQNEAQ (reference sequence). Losses at the gene ends were 5 bases for V and 6 bases for J; bases not matched to a gene: 9. The V call is TRBV7-9, the J call TRBJ2-2; 7 positions agree with TRBD1. The source is a woman aged 40 to 55 who had recovered from COVID-19. Sequenced material: peripheral blood. CDR3 amino acids: CASSQGTVQAGELFF. CDR3 nucleotide sequence: TGTGCCAGCAGCCAAGGGACAGTTCAGGCCGGGGAGCTGTTTTTT.